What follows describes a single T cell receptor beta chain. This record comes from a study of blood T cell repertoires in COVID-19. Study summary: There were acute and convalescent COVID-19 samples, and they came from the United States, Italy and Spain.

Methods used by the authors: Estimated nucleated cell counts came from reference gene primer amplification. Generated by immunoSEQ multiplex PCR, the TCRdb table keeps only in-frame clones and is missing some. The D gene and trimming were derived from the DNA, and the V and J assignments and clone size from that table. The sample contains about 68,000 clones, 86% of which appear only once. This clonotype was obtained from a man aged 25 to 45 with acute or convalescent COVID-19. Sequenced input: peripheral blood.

This CDR3 is CASSLSYWTGYSGANVLTF. CDR3 in DNA: TGTGCCAGCAGTTTATCGTACTGGACAGGGTACTCTGGGGCCAACGTCCTGACTTTC. This chain joins TRBV27 and TRBJ2-6; 8 bases fit TRBD1. Trimming at V came to 0 bases and at J to 0 bases, leaving 7 bases not matched to a gene. The CDR3 spans 19 residues. Germline CDR1 is MNHEY and CDR2 is SMNVEV (reference sequence).